This T cell receptor beta chain derives from a study of T cells in localized non-small cell lung cancer. Germline V gene sequence: CDR1 MNHNS, CDR2 SASEGT. The V end was cut by 2 bases, the J end by 7 bases, with 12 bases between. The CDR3 covers 14 residues. This clone was observed a handful of times. Its specificity is not known. The repertoire was sequenced with immunoSEQ multiplex PCR; TCRdb's copy has only in-frame clones and lacks some. Here the sample spans about 35,000 clones, approximately 80% being singletons. Study results and limitations: Adjacent lung tissue had a median roughly 62 of the top 100 clones found in the tumor. Uninvolved nearby lung showed the greatest T cell clonality, exceeding that found in tumor.

This specimen was peripheral blood, taken before any cancer treatment. The V call is TRBV6-1, the J call TRBJ1-5, with D possibly being TRBD1 (6 bases). This TCR came from a male donor older than 55 with stage III squamous cell lung carcinoma. CDR3 protein: CASSEQGNTQPQHF. CDR3 DNA: TGTGCCAGCAGTGAACAGGGGAACACGCAGCCCCAGCATTTT.